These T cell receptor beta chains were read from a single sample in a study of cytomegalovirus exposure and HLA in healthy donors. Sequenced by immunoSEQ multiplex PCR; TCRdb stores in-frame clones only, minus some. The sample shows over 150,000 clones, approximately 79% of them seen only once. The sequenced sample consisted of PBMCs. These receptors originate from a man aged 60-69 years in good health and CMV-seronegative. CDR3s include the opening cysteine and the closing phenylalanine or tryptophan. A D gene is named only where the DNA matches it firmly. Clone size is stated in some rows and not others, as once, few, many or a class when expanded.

CDR3 DNA: TGCAGCGTGTTTAGCGGGGGGGGCGCAGATACGCAGTATTTT
CDR3 protein: CSVFSGGGADTQYF
clone size: few
D gene: TRBD2
V gene: TRBV29-1
J gene: TRBJ2-3

CDR3 DNA: TGCAGCGTTGATCCCTCGACAGCTAACTATGGCTACACCTTC
CDR3 protein: CSVDPSTANYGYTF
clone size: NA
D gene: NA
V gene: TRBV29-1
J gene: TRBJ1-2

CDR3 DNA: TGTGCCAGCAGCTCGCCGGGGGGTTTTGAAAAACTGTTTTTT
CDR3 protein: CASSSPGGFEKLFF
clone size: NA
D gene: NA
V gene: TRBV7-2
J gene: TRBJ1-4

CDR3 DNA: TGTGCCAGCAGTTCCGTCCAAGGACTGGGAAGAAACACCATATATTTT
CDR3 protein: CASSSVQGLGRNTIYF
clone size: NA
D gene: NA
V gene: TRBV6-5
J gene: TRBJ1-3

CDR3 DNA: TGTGCCAGTAGTACCGGGACAGGGGGCGAGCAGTACTTC
CDR3 protein: CASSTGTGGEQYF
clone size: few
D gene: TRBD1
V gene: TRBV19
J gene: TRBJ2-7

CDR3 DNA: TGCGCCAGCAGCCAGGTATGGCAGGGCAGCTCCTACGAGCAGTACTTC
CDR3 protein: CASSQVWQGSSYEQYF
clone size: once
D gene: NA
V gene: TRBV4-3
J gene: TRBJ2-7

CDR3 DNA: TGCGCCAGCAGCTTGGTAGTAGCGGCCACAGATACGCAGTATTTT
CDR3 protein: CASSLVVAATDTQYF
clone size: NA
D gene: NA
V gene: TRBV5-1
J gene: TRBJ2-3

CDR3 DNA: TGTGCCAGCAGTTTATTTGCGGCCAGCTCCTACAATGAGCAGTTCTTC
CDR3 protein: CASSLFAASSYNEQFF
clone size: NA
D gene: NA
V gene: TRBV28
J gene: TRBJ2-1

CDR3 DNA: TGTGCCAGCAGCTTAGGACCCGGGACTAGCTACGAGCAGTACTTC
CDR3 protein: CASSLGPGTSYEQYF
clone size: NA
D gene: TRBD2
V gene: TRBV7-9
J gene: TRBJ2-7

CDR3 DNA: TGTGCCAGCAGCTTGGCTAGCGGAAGCTCCTACGAGCAGTACTTC
CDR3 protein: CASSLASGSSYEQYF
clone size: NA
D gene: TRBD2
V gene: TRBV7-2
J gene: TRBJ2-7

CDR3 DNA: TGTGCCAGCAGCCAGGACAGGGGCCAAGAGACCCAGTACTTC
CDR3 protein: CASSQDRGQETQYF
clone size: NA
D gene: TRBD1
V gene: TRBV9
J gene: TRBJ2-5

CDR3 DNA: TGCGCCAGCAGCTTGAAGATGGGACAGGGGACCCCAGATACGCAGTATTTT
CDR3 protein: CASSLKMGQGTPDTQYF
clone size: NA
D gene: TRBD1
V gene: TRBV5-1
J gene: TRBJ2-3

CDR3 DNA: TGTGCCACCTTACCGGGACAGGCCACCGGGGAGCTGTTTTTT
CDR3 protein: CATLPGQATGELFF
clone size: NA
D gene: TRBD1
V gene: TRBV28
J gene: TRBJ2-2

CDR3 DNA: TGTGCCAGCAGCCAGACAGGGCTAGATACGCAGTATTTT
CDR3 protein: CASSQTGLDTQYF
clone size: NA
D gene: TRBD1
V gene: TRBV5-4
J gene: TRBJ2-3

CDR3 DNA: TGTGCCAGCAGCTATGGACTAGCGGGATACAATGAGCAGTTCTTC
CDR3 protein: CASSYGLAGYNEQFF
clone size: NA
D gene: TRBD2
V gene: TRBV5-6
J gene: TRBJ2-1

CDR3 DNA: TGTGCCAGCAGCCGTTCCGGGGGGGACGGCACAGATACGCAGTATTTT
CDR3 protein: CASSRSGGDGTDTQYF
clone size: NA
D gene: TRBD2
V gene: TRBV7-3
J gene: TRBJ2-3

CDR3 DNA: TGTGCCAGCAGCTTAGGCTACGCGGGGGGAGAGACCCAGTACTTC
CDR3 protein: CASSLGYAGGETQYF
clone size: NA
D gene: TRBD2
V gene: TRBV7-2
J gene: TRBJ2-5

CDR3 DNA: TGTGCCAGCAGTTCCCCCAAGGTCACAGCCCAAGAGACCCAGTACTTC
CDR3 protein: CASSSPKVTAQETQYF
clone size: NA
D gene: NA
V gene: TRBV28
J gene: TRBJ2-5

CDR3 DNA: TGTGCCAGCCCGACCGTGGGCGGCAGGGCAACCTACGAGCAGTACTTC
CDR3 protein: CASPTVGGRATYEQYF
clone size: NA
D gene: NA
V gene: TRBV11-3
J gene: TRBJ2-7

CDR3 DNA: TGCGCCAGCAGCCAAGATCATGGTAGCTACTACGAGCAGTACTTC
CDR3 protein: CASSQDHGSYYEQYF
clone size: NA
D gene: NA
V gene: TRBV4-3
J gene: TRBJ2-7

CDR3 DNA: TGTGCCGGAGGGGGGGTGGGGGAGACCCAGTACTTC
CDR3 protein: CAGGGVGETQYF
clone size: NA
D gene: NA
V gene: TRBV2
J gene: TRBJ2-5

CDR3 DNA: TGTGCCAGCAGCTTATACAGGATGAACACTGAAGCTTTCTTT
CDR3 protein: CASSLYRMNTEAFF
clone size: NA
D gene: NA
V gene: TRBV11-2
J gene: TRBJ1-1

CDR3 DNA: TGTGCCTGTGCCCCGGACAGCTCTAATGAAAAACTGTTTTTT
CDR3 protein: CACAPDSSNEKLFF
clone size: NA
D gene: NA
V gene: TRBV30
J gene: TRBJ1-4

CDR3 DNA: TGTGCCAGTTTCTTAGCGGGAGCCCCCGAGCAGTACTTC
CDR3 protein: CASFLAGAPEQYF
clone size: NA
D gene: TRBD2
V gene: TRBV5-4
J gene: TRBJ2-7

CDR3 DNA: TGTGCCAGCAGCTTAAGTCAAGGCGGCACTGAAGCTTTCTTT
CDR3 protein: CASSLSQGGTEAFF
clone size: NA
D gene: NA
V gene: TRBV7-9
J gene: TRBJ1-1

CDR3 DNA: TGTGCCAGCAGTGCATCCCTAGCGGGGTCCACAGATACGCAGTATTTT
CDR3 protein: CASSASLAGSTDTQYF
clone size: NA
D gene: TRBD2
V gene: TRBV6-1
J gene: TRBJ2-3

CDR3 DNA: TGCGCCAGCAGCGCGACAGGTCCTTACAACGAGCAGTTCTTC
CDR3 protein: CASSATGPYNEQFF
clone size: NA
D gene: NA
V gene: TRBV5-1
J gene: TRBJ2-1

CDR3 DNA: TGTGCCAGCAGTGCGGGACAGGGTCGAGCCCCCTTCTTT
CDR3 protein: CASSAGQGRAPFF
clone size: NA
D gene: TRBD1
V gene: TRBV27
J gene: TRBJ1-1

CDR3 DNA: TGTGCCAGCAGTGAACTAGCGGGAGCTACAGATACGCAGTATTTT
CDR3 protein: CASSELAGATDTQYF
clone size: NA
D gene: TRBD2
V gene: TRBV6-4
J gene: TRBJ2-3

CDR3 DNA: TGTGCCAGCAGCTCGTCAGTCAACACTGAAGCTTTCTTT
CDR3 protein: CASSSSVNTEAFF
clone size: NA
D gene: NA
V gene: TRBV7-7
J gene: TRBJ1-1

CDR3 DNA: TGTGCCTGGACCGCGAGATGGAACACTGAAGCTTTCTTT
CDR3 protein: CAWTARWNTEAFF
clone size: NA
D gene: NA
V gene: TRBV30
J gene: TRBJ1-1

CDR3 DNA: TGTGCCAGCAGCTTAGGAGGGAATCGTATTGGCTACACCTTC
CDR3 protein: CASSLGGNRIGYTF
clone size: few
D gene: NA
V gene: TRBV7-9
J gene: TRBJ1-2

CDR3 DNA: TGTGCCAGCACCCCCCTGGCAAACTATGGCTACACCTTC
CDR3 protein: CASTPLANYGYTF
clone size: NA
D gene: NA
V gene: TRBV19
J gene: TRBJ1-2

CDR3 DNA: TGTGCCAGCAGTATCTGGGACAGGGGCAACGAGCAGTTCTTC
CDR3 protein: CASSIWDRGNEQFF
clone size: NA
D gene: TRBD1
V gene: TRBV6-6
J gene: TRBJ2-1

CDR3 DNA: TGTGCCAGCAGTCCCCTGACTAGCGGTAACAATGAGCAGTTCTTC
CDR3 protein: CASSPLTSGNNEQFF
clone size: NA
D gene: TRBD2
V gene: TRBV27
J gene: TRBJ2-1

CDR3 DNA: TGCGCCAGCAGGCTTCCCTCCCGGTGGAACACTGAAGCTTTCTTT
CDR3 protein: CASRLPSRWNTEAFF
clone size: few
D gene: NA
V gene: TRBV23-1
J gene: TRBJ1-1

CDR3 DNA: TGTGCCATTCACAGGGATCACGGGGAGCTGTTTTTT
CDR3 protein: CAIHRDHGELFF
clone size: NA
D gene: NA
V gene: TRBV7-8
J gene: TRBJ2-2

CDR3 DNA: TGTGCCACCAGCTTACAACGGGGGAAACTGTTTTTT
CDR3 protein: CATSLQRGKLFF
clone size: few
D gene: NA
V gene: TRBV15
J gene: TRBJ1-4

CDR3 DNA: TGTGCCAGCGGGATAGCGGGAGGGTCTGGGGCCAACGTCCTGACTTTC
CDR3 protein: CASGIAGGSGANVLTF
clone size: once
D gene: TRBD2
V gene: TRBV7-9
J gene: TRBJ2-6

CDR3 DNA: TGTGCCAGCAGCTTGGGGCCAGGTCCCTGGGAAAAAGTGTTTTTT
CDR3 protein: CASSLGPGPWEKVFF
clone size: NA
D gene: NA
V gene: TRBV7-2
J gene: TRBJ1-4

CDR3 DNA: TGTGCCAGCAGCTCTTATATGGGGGGCCAAGAGACCCAGTACTTC
CDR3 protein: CASSSYMGGQETQYF
clone size: NA
D gene: NA
V gene: TRBV5-8
J gene: TRBJ2-5

CDR3 DNA: TGTGCCAGCAGCTTGGGACAGATAAACACCGGGGAGCTGTTTTTT
CDR3 protein: CASSLGQINTGELFF
clone size: NA
D gene: TRBD1
V gene: TRBV11-2
J gene: TRBJ2-2

CDR3 DNA: TGTGCCAGCGAACAGGGCGGCGGGGGTAGCTACACCTTC
CDR3 protein: CASEQGGGGSYTF
clone size: NA
D gene: NA
V gene: TRBV10-3
J gene: TRBJ1-2

CDR3 DNA: TGTGCCAGCTCACCACTAGCGAGCACAGATACGCAGTATTTT
CDR3 protein: CASSPLASTDTQYF
clone size: NA
D gene: NA
V gene: TRBV18
J gene: TRBJ2-3

CDR3 DNA: TGTGCCAGCAGTCAGACAGGGGACACCGGGGAGCTGTTTTTT
CDR3 protein: CASSQTGDTGELFF
clone size: once
D gene: TRBD1
V gene: TRBV6-5
J gene: TRBJ2-2

CDR3 DNA: TGTGCCTGGAGTCCCACAACCGGGGAGCTGTTTTTT
CDR3 protein: CAWSPTTGELFF
clone size: NA
D gene: NA
V gene: TRBV30
J gene: TRBJ2-2

CDR3 DNA: TGTGCCAGCAGTCTCGGACAGGGCGGAACTGAAGCTTTCTTT
CDR3 protein: CASSLGQGGTEAFF
clone size: few
D gene: TRBD1
V gene: TRBV27
J gene: TRBJ1-1

CDR3 DNA: TGTGCCAGCAGACCTACGGGACTAGCGAACAATGAGCAGTTCTTC
CDR3 protein: CASRPTGLANNEQFF
clone size: NA
D gene: TRBD2
V gene: TRBV6-6
J gene: TRBJ2-1

CDR3 DNA: TGTGCCAGCAGCTGGGCCGGGGGGCCTAACACCGGGGAGCTGTTTTTT
CDR3 protein: CASSWAGGPNTGELFF
clone size: NA
D gene: NA
V gene: TRBV5-6
J gene: TRBJ2-2

CDR3 DNA: TGTGCCAGCAGCTTAGCTAGAGGGCCGGACACCGGGGAGCTGTTTTTT
CDR3 protein: CASSLARGPDTGELFF
clone size: NA
D gene: NA
V gene: TRBV7-9
J gene: TRBJ2-2

CDR3 DNA: TGTGCCAGCAGCGTAGCGGGGACAGGAACCTATGGCTACACCTTC
CDR3 protein: CASSVAGTGTYGYTF
clone size: NA
D gene: TRBD1
V gene: TRBV9
J gene: TRBJ1-2

CDR3 DNA: TGCGCCAGCAGCCCCGGGACTCTCACCTACGAGCAGTACTTC
CDR3 protein: CASSPGTLTYEQYF
clone size: NA
D gene: NA
V gene: TRBV5-1
J gene: TRBJ2-7

CDR3 DNA: TGTGCTACCGGAACGGGGACCGGGGAGCTGTTTTTT
CDR3 protein: CATGTGTGELFF
clone size: once
D gene: NA
V gene: TRBV12-5
J gene: TRBJ2-2

CDR3 DNA: TGTGCCAGCAGCGCCCGTGGACAGGAGGAGGGTGAAAAACTGTTTTTT
CDR3 protein: CASSARGQEEGEKLFF
clone size: NA
D gene: TRBD1
V gene: TRBV9
J gene: TRBJ1-4

CDR3 DNA: TGTGCCAGCAGCTTAAATGCTAGTCCGTACGAGCAGTACTTC
CDR3 protein: CASSLNASPYEQYF
clone size: NA
D gene: NA
V gene: TRBV11-1
J gene: TRBJ2-7

CDR3 DNA: TGTGCCAGCAGCCCCGGGGGGACTAGCCGCGAGCAGTACTTC
CDR3 protein: CASSPGGTSREQYF
clone size: NA
D gene: TRBD2
V gene: TRBV6-6
J gene: TRBJ2-7

CDR3 DNA: TGTGCCAGCAGTGCTCAAAGGGGCAGCAATCAGCCCCAGCATTTT
CDR3 protein: CASSAQRGSNQPQHF
clone size: NA
D gene: NA
V gene: TRBV2
J gene: TRBJ1-5

CDR3 DNA: TGTGCCAGCAGTTTAGGCGGGACAGGGATAAACACCATATATTTT
CDR3 protein: CASSLGGTGINTIYF
clone size: NA
D gene: TRBD1
V gene: TRBV28
J gene: TRBJ1-3

CDR3 DNA: TGTGCCAGCAGCTTAGCACAGGGGGCAATGTACGAGCAGTACTTC
CDR3 protein: CASSLAQGAMYEQYF
clone size: NA
D gene: TRBD1
V gene: TRBV7-6
J gene: TRBJ2-7